The next 8 T cell receptor beta chains were all read from a single sample in a study of blood T cell repertoires in COVID-19. Sequenced by immunoSEQ multiplex PCR; TCRdb stores in-frame clones only, minus some. The sample holds about 240,000 clones, over 80% seen once. Sequenced: peripheral blood. Receptor source: a human donor in a cohort sampled during active COVID-19.

This clone was counted only a few times. The gene calls are TRBV6-5 and TRBJ2-2; D is unclear. This CDR3 contains 13 residues. Trimming shortened V by 7 bases and J by 6 bases, and 12 bases separated the two germline ends. Germline V lookup: CDR1 MNHEY, CDR2 SVGAGI. CDR3 protein: CASIPLSPGELFF. CDR3 bases: TGTGCCAGCATCCCCTTGTCTCCCGGGGAGCTGTTTTTT.

V is TRBV7-9 and J is TRBJ1-6, with TRBD1 matching over 7 bases. In germline, CDR1 is SEHNR, CDR2 FQNEAQ (reference sequence). V trimming: 4 bases; J trimming: 9 bases; junction bases outside the gene matches: 6. The CDR3 runs to 14 residues. This CDR3 is CASSSQGGGSPLHF. DNA of the CDR3: TGTGCCAGCAGCTCTCAGGGGGGAGGTTCACCCCTCCACTTT.

This clone has more than one count but fewer than ten. The V call is TRBV5-1, the J call TRBJ2-1; 13 bases line up with TRBD2. V was clipped by 3 bases and J by 7 bases; unmatched bases: 7. Looked up from germline, CDR1 is SGHRS and CDR2 is YFSETQ. This CDR3 has 16 residues. The CDR3 DNA reads as TGCGCCAGCAGCTCCGGGACTAGCGGGGTGGGGAATGAGCAGTTCTTC. This gives the protein CASSSGTSGVGNEQFF.

The chain links TRBV24-1 to TRBJ2-5; D not certain. This CDR3 is 12 amino acids long. Between the trimmed V and J ends, which lost 9 bases and 0 bases, there was a span of 7 bases. Per the germline V gene, CDR1 is KGHDR and CDR2 is SFDVKD. In DNA, the CDR3 is TGTGCCACCTCAGGTAACCAAGAGACCCAGTACTTC. Its protein product is CATSGNQETQYF.

As regards this clone: At one end, the junction sequence differs from germline, possibly due to a read error. The chain recombines TRBV6-1 with TRBJ2-7, with D possibly being TRBD2 (5 bases). Germline V gives CDR1 MNHNS, CDR2 SASEGT. The length of the CDR3 is 12 residues. The CDR3: CASSEAGNEQYF. The CDR3 bases are TGTGCTAGCAGTGAGGCCGGGAACGAGCAGTACTTC.

V usage is TRBV14 and J usage is TRBJ1-1, with D unresolved. Germline V CDR1 and CDR2: SGHDN, FVKESK. CDR3 length: 13 residues. V gave up 0 bases and J gave up 10 bases, with 12 bases separating them. The DNA of the CDR3 is TGTGCCAGCAGCCAAGAAGGGAGCCGTAGAGCTTTCTTT. The encoded protein is CASSQEGSRRAFF.

The CDR3 reads CATSRAGGPETQYF. The CDR3 region has the DNA TGTGCCACCAGCCGAGCGGGAGGGCCGGAGACCCAGTACTTC. This chain joins TRBV15 and TRBJ2-5; TRBD2 matches at 10 bases. The CDR3 contains 14 residues. Germline V lookup: CDR1 LNHNV, CDR2 YYDKDF (reference sequence). The V and J ends lost 5 bases and 5 bases, in that order; junction bases with no gene match: 5.

The V gene is TRBV5-1, the J gene TRBJ2-5; unclear D gene. This CDR3 region has 13 residues. Trimming pared 0 bases from V and 3 bases from J, leaving 6 bases between. CDR1 SGHRS and CDR2 YFSETQ come from the germline V gene. The CDR3 nucleotides read TGCGCCAGCAGCTTGGGGCAGGAAGAGACCCAGTACTTC. Translating gives CASSLGQEETQYF.